A selection of T cell receptor beta chains follows, all from one sample in a study of blood T cell repertoires in COVID-19. Data came from immunoSEQ multiplex PCR; TCRdb stores just in-frame clones and leaves some out. The sample contains just over 95,000 clones, around nine tenths of which appear only once. The sequenced sample consisted of peripheral blood. Every receptor here comes from a human donor in a cohort sampled during active COVID-19. The CDR3 runs from the conserved cysteine through the conserved F or W. The D gene is left open where the match is weak. Clone sizes are given selectively: once, few, many, or a class where the clone is expanded.

v_gene,abundance,d_gene,j_gene,CDR3aa,CDR3nt
TRBV9,.,TRBD1,TRBJ2-7,CASSSWTGGAVQYF,TGTGCCAGCAGCTCTTGGACAGGGGGCGCGGTTCAGTACTTC
TRBV24-1,.,TRBD1,TRBJ2-6,CATSEAGPGQLSGANVLTF,TGTGCCACCAGTGAGGCAGGGCCGGGACAGCTCTCTGGGGCCAACGTCCTGACTTTC
TRBV27,.,.,TRBJ1-1,CASTSGGAGDTEAFF,TGTGCCAGCACCTCCGGAGGGGCTGGGGACACTGAAGCTTTCTTT
TRBV28,.,TRBD1,TRBJ1-1,CASSFQTMDRDREAFF,TGTGCCAGCAGTTTCCAAACCATGGACAGGGATCGGGAAGCTTTCTTT
TRBV7-3,few,.,TRBJ1-6,CASSLESGNSPLHF,TGTGCCAGCAGCTTAGAATCTGGCAATTCACCCCTCCACTTT
TRBV3-1/TRBV3-2,.,TRBD1,TRBJ1-4,CASSQVIRDRDEKLFF,TGTGCCAGCAGCCAAGTTATACGGGACAGGGATGAAAAACTGTTTTTT
TRBV5-1,.,TRBD1,TRBJ2-1,CASSLARAGGWNEQFF,TGCGCCAGCAGCTTGGCTCGGGCAGGGGGCTGGAATGAGCAGTTCTTC
TRBV2,few,.,TRBJ2-7,CASRAGPNYEQYF,TGTGCCAGCAGGGCGGGACCAAACTACGAGCAGTACTTC
TRBV7-9,.,.,TRBJ1-3,CASSSQVNSGNTIYF,TGTGCCAGCAGCTCGCAGGTGAATTCTGGAAACACCATATATTTT
TRBV7-9,once,.,TRBJ1-2,CASKDSSYGYTF,TGTGCCAGCAAAGACAGCTCATATGGCTACACCTTC
TRBV4-2,.,TRBD2,TRBJ2-7,CASSQGLAGAYEQYF,TGTGCCAGCAGCCAAGGACTAGCGGGAGCCTACGAGCAGTACTTC
TRBV7-9,.,.,TRBJ2-5,CASSLFAASQETQYF,TGTGCCAGCAGCTTATTTGCAGCGTCCCAAGAGACCCAGTACTTC
TRBV19,.,TRBD1,TRBJ2-2,CASSISTGGSNTGELFF,TGTGCCAGTAGTATCTCTACAGGGGGTTCGAACACCGGGGAGCTGTTTTTT
TRBV30,.,TRBD2,TRBJ2-7,CAWSVMFGSSGTYEQYF,TGTGCCTGGAGTGTAATGTTTGGGTCTAGCGGAACCTACGAGCAGTACTTC
TRBV28,.,TRBD1,TRBJ2-1,CASRGTGRYNEQFF,TGTGCCAGCAGAGGGACAGGGCGCTACAATGAGCAGTTCTTC
TRBV6-5,.,.,TRBJ1-1,CASRVDGVGTEAFF,TGTGCCAGCAGGGTAGACGGGGTGGGCACTGAAGCTTTCTTT